This TCR beta chain was identified during a study of regulatory T cells in long-lasting Graves disease. The V gene lost 5 bases and the J gene lost 2 bases, with 16 bases spanning the gap. This CDR3 has 15 residues. In germline, CDR1 is SEHNR, CDR2 FQNEAQ (reference sequence). Study-level findings and limits: Newly diagnosed patients shared about a thousand public clonotypes; persistent patients shared under 3,000. Persistent cases of Graves' showed reduced TCR diversity relative to newly diagnosed patients. Accuracy may have been reduced by the small sample size. When disease was persistent, TRBV28, TRBJ1-2 and TRBJ2-5 were the favored segments.

The authors built TCR beta libraries using iRepertoire HTBI primers and Arm-PCR of CDR3 regions. TCRdb processed the multiplex PCR reads anew with MiXCR; each CDR3 protein has one entry. Of some 230,000 distinct CDR3 sequences in the sample, around 18% are singletons; the top ten hold around 20%. Time point indicated: newly diagnosed GD, antithyroid drugs for less than 3 months. The authors made the TCR library using RNA they extracted from PBMCs. In its sample, this clonotype was seen many times. No antigen is known for it. V gene TRBV7-9 combines with J gene TRBJ2-7; a possible D gene is TRBD1 (8 bases). The source of this sequence is a female donor with Graves disease. The sequences come from peripheral blood mononuclear cells (PBMCs), collected at new diagnosis, from a patient treated with antithyroid drugs. The CDR3 DNA reads TGTGCCAGCAGCAAGACACAGGGGGGGACCTACGAGCAGTACTTC. Translating gives CASSKTQGGTYEQYF.